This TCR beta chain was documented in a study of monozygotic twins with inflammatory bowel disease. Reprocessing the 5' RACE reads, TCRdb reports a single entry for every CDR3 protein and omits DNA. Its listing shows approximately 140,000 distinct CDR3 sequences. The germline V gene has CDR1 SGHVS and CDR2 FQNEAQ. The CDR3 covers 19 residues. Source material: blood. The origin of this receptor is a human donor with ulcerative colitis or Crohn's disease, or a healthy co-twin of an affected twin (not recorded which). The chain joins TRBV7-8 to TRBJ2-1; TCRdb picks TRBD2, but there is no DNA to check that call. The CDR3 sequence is CASSFRTSGGQSSYNEQFF.